The rows below give T cell receptor beta chains drawn from one sample of a study of glioma-infiltrating T cells. Each CDR3 protein is one row after TCRdb ran MiXCR on the multiplex PCR reads. Altogether approximately 190,000 distinct CDR3 sequences are present, more than 30% being singletons, with the ten largest covering around 20%. The sequenced sample was glioma tissue, nonneoplastic brain tissue, or PBMCs (not recorded which). The receptors shown here come from a human donor with low-grade glioma or glioblastoma, undergoing nonglioma brain surgery, or in good health (not recorded which). Both conserved end residues are part of each CDR3. Fields, in order: V gene, clone size, J gene, D gene, CDR3 protein, CDR3 DNA. The D gene is left open where the match is weak. Rows give clone size only sometimes, using once, few, many, or a class for an expanded clone.

TRBV12-3/TRBV12-4	few	TRBJ2-1	TRBD2	CASTVAPGLVNNEQFF	TGTGCCAGCACCGTGGCCCCGGGACTAGTAAACAATGAGCAGTTCTTC
TRBV4-2	many	TRBJ2-3	TRBD2	CASSVAGDADTQYF	TGTGCCAGCAGCGTAGCGGGAGATGCAGATACGCAGTATTTT
TRBV4-3	few	TRBJ2-2	TRBD2	CASSQVGRAGELFF	TGCGCCAGCAGCCAAGTCGGGAGGGCCGGGGAGCTGTTTTTT
TRBV7-3	NA	TRBJ2-1	TRBD2	CASSLTSGGTSGRAIEQFF	TGTGCCAGCAGCTTAACCTCAGGGGGAACTAGCGGGAGGGCCATTGAGCAGTTCTTC
TRBV3-1	NA	TRBJ2-7	NA	CASSQDLSNHEQYF	TGTGCCAGCAGCCAAGATTTGAGTAACCACGAGCAGTACTTC
TRBV7-2	many	TRBJ2-7	NA	CASSPDIQSSYEQYF	TGTGCCAGCAGCCCAGATATCCAAAGCTCCTACGAGCAGTACTTC
TRBV29-1	many	TRBJ1-3	NA	CSVMHGNTIYF	TGCAGCGTTATGCATGGAAACACCATATATTTT
TRBV29-1	few	TRBJ2-7	TRBD1	CSVEDFTGTGGNEQYF	TGCAGCGTTGAAGACTTTACCGGGACAGGGGGGAACGAGCAGTACTTC
TRBV6-1	many	TRBJ2-4	TRBD1	CASSWDRGLLAKNIQYF	TGTGCCAGCAGTTGGGACAGGGGCCTTCTAGCCAAAAACATTCAGTACTTC
TRBV6-2/TRBV6-3	NA	TRBJ1-1	TRBD1	CASSSGQGGYTEAFF	TGTGCCAGCAGTTCCGGACAGGGAGGCTACACTGAAGCTTTCTTT